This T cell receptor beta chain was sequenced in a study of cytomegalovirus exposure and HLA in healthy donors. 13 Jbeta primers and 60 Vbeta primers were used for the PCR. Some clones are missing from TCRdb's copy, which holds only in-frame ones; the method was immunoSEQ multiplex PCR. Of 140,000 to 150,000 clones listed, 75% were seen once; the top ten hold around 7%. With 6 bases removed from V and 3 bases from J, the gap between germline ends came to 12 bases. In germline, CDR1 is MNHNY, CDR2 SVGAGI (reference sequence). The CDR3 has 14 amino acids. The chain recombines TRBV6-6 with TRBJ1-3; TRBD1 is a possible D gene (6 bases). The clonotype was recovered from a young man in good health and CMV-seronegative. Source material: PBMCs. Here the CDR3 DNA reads TGTGCCAGCAGCCCGGGCAGGGGTGGAAACACCATATATTTT. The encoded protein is CASSPGRGGNTIYF.